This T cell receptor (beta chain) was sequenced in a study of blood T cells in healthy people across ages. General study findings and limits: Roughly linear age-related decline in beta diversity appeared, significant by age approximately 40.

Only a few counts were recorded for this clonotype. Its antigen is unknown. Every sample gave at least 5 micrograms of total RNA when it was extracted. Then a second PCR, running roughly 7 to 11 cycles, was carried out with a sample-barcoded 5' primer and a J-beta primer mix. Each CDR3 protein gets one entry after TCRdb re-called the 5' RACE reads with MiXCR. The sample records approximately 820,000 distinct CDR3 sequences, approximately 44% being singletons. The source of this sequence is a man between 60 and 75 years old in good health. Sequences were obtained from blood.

The DNA for the CDR3 is TGTGCCAGCAGAGGGCTAGCGGGGGGCCTAGGGTCCACAGATACGCAGTATTTT. Its protein product is CASRGLAGGLGSTDTQYF. The genes are TRBV25-1 and TRBJ2-3; 11 nucleotides line up with TRBD2. Germline CDR1 reads MGHDK; CDR2 reads SYGVNS. The CDR3 runs to 18 residues. V trimming: 6 bases; J trimming: 2 bases; junction bases outside the gene matches: 13.